This T cell receptor beta chain was sequenced during a study of shared clonotypes between healthy human individuals. Study summary: Each donor had three CD4 naive, three CD4 memory, two CD8 naive and one CD8 memory plate.

V was trimmed by 3 bases and J by 5 bases, leaving 5 bases between them. This CDR3 contains 12 residues. Per the germline V gene, CDR1 is SNHLY and CDR2 is FYNNEI. Whole-study results and caveats: Generally, estimated richness proved larger in naive subsets than it did in memory subsets. Owing to a small donor count, the genetic and exposure-history diversity represented was limited. Around 4.7% was the fraction of naive CD4 clonotypes found shared across four donors.

The repertoire was sequenced with immunoSEQ multiplex PCR; TCRdb's copy has only in-frame clones and lacks some. This table holds about 1.5 million clones, approximately 98% found once. This clone appeared a few times. The antigen is undetermined. The sample consisted of naive CD4+ T cells sorted from blood. The subset was: CD45RA+ positively selected. The rearrangement links TRBV2 to TRBJ1-5; the D is unclear. The receptor was derived from a man between 25 and 39 years old in good health. CDR3 amino acids: CASSEKYQPQHF. CDR3 DNA: TGTGCCAGCAGTGAGAAGTATCAGCCCCAGCATTTT.